The 28 T cell receptor beta chains below come from one sample, sequenced in a study of T cells after yellow fever vaccination. TCRdb ran MiXCR on the 5' RACE reads and lists one entry per CDR3 protein. The sample records a few hundred thousand distinct CDR3 sequences, roughly 4.3% being singletons. This specimen consisted of PBMCs, obtained 5 days after the yellow fever booster vaccination. Receptors originate from a man between 18 and 29 years old who received the YFV17D yellow fever vaccine.

This clonotype was seen repeatedly, ten times or more. The genes are TRBV7-9 and TRBJ1-3; D gene unclear. V was pared by 5 bases and J by 0 bases, with 11 bases between. This CDR3 spans 15 amino acids. CDR1 and CDR2 (germline): SEHNR, FQNEAQ (reference sequence). This CDR3 is CASSRHIPSGNTIYF. In nucleotides, the CDR3 is TGTGCCAGCAGCCGTCACATCCCCTCTGGAAACACCATATATTTT.

The chain employs TRBV11-2 and TRBJ1-5; possibly TRBD1 for D (5 bases). The germline V and J ends were trimmed by 5 bases and 6 bases, with 20 bases remaining between them. There are 16 residues in the CDR3. CDR1 and CDR2 (germline): SGHAT, FQNNGV. The CDR3, as DNA: TGTGCCAGCAGCAGAGGGCAGGGTCCGGGAACTCAGCCCCAGCATTTT. It specifies CASSRGQGPGTQPQHF. Combining the CDR3 with reference TRBV11-2 and TRBJ1-5 gives the whole variable domain EAGVAQSPRYKIIEKRQSVAFWCNPISGHATLYWYQQILGQGPKLLIQFQNNGVVDDSQLPKDRFSAERLKGVDSTLKIQPAKLEDSAVYLCASSRGQGPGTQPQHFGDGTRLSIL.

The chain joins TRBV7-2 to TRBJ2-5; 8 bases are shared with TRBD2. This CDR3 has 15 amino acids. Unmatched junction bases numbered 12, after V lost 8 bases and J lost 4 bases. Germline V gene sequence: CDR1 SGHTA, CDR2 FQGNSA. The CDR3 here is CASAPGLALRETQYF. In nucleotides, the CDR3 is TGTGCCAGCGCCCCCGGACTAGCCCTTCGAGAGACCCAGTACTTC.

This clonotype came up a few times. The chain uses TRBV7-9 and TRBJ2-7; 7 nucleotides agree with TRBD1. CDR1 and CDR2 from the germline V gene are SEHNR and FQNEAQ (reference sequence). The CDR3 is made up of 13 amino acids. V lost 4 bases, J lost 0 bases, and 0 bases stayed unmatched. The CDR3 region is CASSWDSSYEQYV. CDR3 bases: TGTGCCAGCAGCTGGGACAGCTCCTACGAGCAGTACGTC.

At least ten counts were recorded for this clonotype. V gene TRBV7-9 combines with J gene TRBJ1-6; D might be TRBD1 (5 bases). Trimming took 2 bases from V and 10 from J, leaving 9 bases between them. CDR3 size: 13 residues. CDR1 and CDR2 (germline): SEHNR, FQNEAQ (reference sequence). DNA for the CDR3: TGTGCCAGCAGCTTACAGGGAAGATCACCCCTCCACTTT. This encodes CASSLQGRSPLHF.

This clonotype has just a few counts. The genes are TRBV5-8 and TRBJ2-6; D is undetermined. The germline V and J ends were trimmed by 4 bases and 0 bases, with 11 bases remaining between them. CDR1 is SGHTS and CDR2 is YDEGEE in the germline V gene. The CDR3 loop spans 16 amino acids. CDR3 protein: CASSMESFSGANVLTF. Here the CDR3 DNA reads TGTGCCAGCAGCATGGAGTCGTTCTCTGGGGCCAACGTCCTGACTTTC.

This sequence joins TRBV6-2 or TRBV6-3 and TRBJ2-3, with TRBD2 matching 8 bases. The V gene end was trimmed by 2 bases and the J gene end by 4 bases; junction bases not matched to a gene: 2. The V gene's germline CDR1 is MNHEY and CDR2 SVGEGT. This CDR3 spans 14 amino acids. DNA of the CDR3: TGTGCCAGCAGTTACGGACTAGCCTCAGATACGCAGTATTTT. Protein: CASSYGLASDTQYF.

This clonotype turned up a few times. The chain joins TRBV5-1 to TRBJ2-6; TRBD1 is a possible D gene (5 bases). This CDR3 is built from 19 residues. V was cut by 3 bases and J by 3 bases, with 22 bases left in between. Germline V CDR1 and CDR2: SGHRS, YFSETQ. CDR3 sequence: CASSSQGILSEVGANVLTF. CDR3 DNA: TGCGCCAGCAGCTCGCAGGGAATCCTCTCGGAAGTTGGGGCCAACGTCCTGACTTTC.

This clonotype has a handful of counts. V gene TRBV9 combines with J gene TRBJ2-2; 14 nucleotides agree with TRBD2. Trimming took 4 bases from V and 2 from J; bases not matched to a gene: 7. CDR3 size: 18 residues. The V gene's germline CDR1 is SGDLS and CDR2 YYNGEE. CDR3 region: CASSLTGTSGGNTGELFF. In DNA, the CDR3 is TGTGCCAGCAGCTTAACCGGGACTAGCGGGGGAAACACCGGGGAGCTGTTTTTT.

This clonotype was found many times. CDR3 sequence (DNA): TGCGCCAGCAGCTTCGACAGTAACACTGAAGCTTTCTTT. Protein: CASSFDSNTEAFF. The chain uses TRBV5-1 and TRBJ1-1, with D possibly TRBD1 on 5 matching bases. There are 13 residues in the CDR3. V shed 2 bases and J shed 2 bases, with 7 bases lying between them. From germline, CDR1 is SGHRS and CDR2 YFSETQ.

This clonotype showed up just a few times. The chain joins TRBV7-6 to TRBJ2-2; tentatively, D is TRBD1 or TRBD2 (5 bases each). This CDR3 region has 14 residues. V was trimmed by 4 bases and J by 0 bases, leaving 6 bases between them. Per the germline V gene, CDR1 is SGHVS and CDR2 is FNYEAQ. CDR3 DNA: TGTGCCAGCAGCTGGGGGACGAACACCGGGGAGCTGTTTTTT. Its translation is CASSWGTNTGELFF.

This clonotype was observed many times. The gene calls are TRBV4-1 and TRBJ2-3; 9 nucleotides line up with TRBD2. The CDR3 runs to 20 residues. V lost 3 bases, J lost 4 bases, and 20 bases stayed unmatched. Germline assignment: CDR1 MGHRA and CDR2 YSYEKL. The CDR3 here is CASSQDYLRGGREVPDTQYF. CDR3 sequence (DNA): TGCGCCAGCAGCCAGGACTACTTGCGGGGGGGCCGAGAGGTGCCAGATACGCAGTATTTT.

This clonotype has only a few counts. The chain recombines TRBV7-2 with TRBJ1-2; D is perhaps TRBD1 (5 bases). This CDR3 spans 15 amino acids. Trimming cost V 4 bases and J 3 bases, with 15 bases left between them. Looked up from germline, CDR1 is SGHTA and CDR2 is FQGNSA. The CDR3 region has the DNA TGTGCCAGCAGCTCGCCTCCGGAGGGGCACTATGGCTACACCTTC. The encoded protein is CASSSPPEGHYGYTF.

This clonotype was detected only a few times. V gene TRBV7-9 combines with J gene TRBJ2-1; 7 bases align to TRBD1. CDR1 and CDR2 from the germline V gene are SEHNR and FQNEAQ (reference sequence). Trimming cost V 8 bases and J 5 bases; bases outside gene matches: 15. This CDR3 is 16 amino acids long. Here the CDR3 DNA reads TGTGCCAGCCTCCCCAGGGGGTTTCCCAACAACAATGAGCAGTTCTTC. Protein: CASLPRGFPNNNEQFF.

This clonotype has only a few counts. This chain links TRBV5-1 with TRBJ2-7; possible D gene TRBD2, 6 bases. Deletions cut 3 bases from V and 4 bases from J, with 17 bases between. CDR1 is SGHRS, CDR2 YFSETQ, per germline. This CDR3 is 15 amino acids long. CDR3 sequence reads: CASSSDYPPSYEQYF. CDR3 bases: TGCGCCAGCAGCTCGGACTACCCACCCAGTTACGAGCAGTACTTC.

The rearrangement uses TRBV19 and TRBJ1-2; D gene ambiguous. Trimming took 5 bases from V and 8 from J, leaving 12 bases between them. The V gene's germline CDR1 is LNHDA and CDR2 SQIVND (reference sequence). The CDR3 is made up of 12 amino acids. The CDR3 protein is CASSPLSEGYTF. DNA of the CDR3: TGTGCCAGTAGTCCGTTATCCGAGGGCTACACCTTC.

This clonotype came up a few times. This chain connects TRBV6-6 to TRBJ1-2, with D unclear. Germline V CDR1 and CDR2: MNHNY, SVGAGI (reference sequence). V lost 6 bases and J lost 4, with 9 bases in between. This CDR3 spans 12 amino acids. In DNA, the CDR3 is TGTGCCAGCAGCTCAGAGGGCTATGGCTACACCTTC. Amino acid sequence: CASSSEGYGYTF.

This clonotype has only a few counts. V gene TRBV6-5 combines with J gene TRBJ1-6, with D tentatively TRBD1 (6 bases). The germline V and J ends were trimmed by 0 bases and 9 bases, with 12 bases remaining between them. Germline assignment: CDR1 MNHEY and CDR2 SVGAGI. This CDR3 has 15 residues. As DNA, the CDR3 is TGTGCCAGCAGTTACTCGATAATAGGGGGTTCACCCCTCCACTTT. Residues: CASSYSIIGGSPLHF.

This chain connects TRBV4-3 to TRBJ2-2; 11 positions agree with TRBD2. The ends lost 2 bases at V and 7 bases at J; junction bases unmatched: 15. Germline assignment: CDR1 LGHNA and CDR2 YSLEER. The CDR3 consists of 19 residues. The CDR3 DNA reads TGCGCCAGCAGCCAAAGACCCCCAATAGCGGGGGGGCCAGGCGGGGAGCTGTTTTTT. Protein sequence: CASSQRPPIAGGPGGELFF.

The gene calls are TRBV12-3 or TRBV12-4 and TRBJ2-2; 8 nucleotides align to TRBD1. The length of the CDR3 is 14 residues. Unmatched junction bases numbered 6, after V lost 6 bases and J lost 6 bases. The CDR3 bases are TGTGCCAGCAGGAGAACAGGGGGGCCCGGGGAGCTGTTTTTT. Its protein is CASRRTGGPGELFF.

In this sample, this clonotype turned up once. This may be a read error: a much more frequent sequence differs by one nucleotide. This chain uses TRBV6-6 with TRBJ2-7; D remains ambiguous. TRBJ2-1 matches the DNA end more closely, so the J call is doubtful. The germline V gene encodes CDR1 MNHNY and CDR2 SVGAGI (reference sequence). The CDR3 is 12 residues long. This CDR3 reads CASSYGVDEQFF. For the CDR3, the DNA is TGTGCCAGCAGTTACGGGGTAGACGAGCAGTTCTTC.

Here the CDR3 DNA reads TGTGCCAGCAGTTTAGCGGGCGAAGAGCAGTTCTTC. Translation gives CASSLAGEEQFF. The chain uses TRBV12-3 or TRBV12-4 and TRBJ2-1; D call uncertain. V dropped 0 bases and J dropped 10 bases, with 7 bases sitting between them. This CDR3 is built from 12 residues.

This clonotype was recorded at least ten times. The rearrangement uses TRBV10-3 and TRBJ1-3, with D unclear. Trimming shortened V by 8 bases and J by 4 bases, and 12 bases separated the two germline ends. Germline V lookup: CDR1 ENHRY, CDR2 SYGVKD. This CDR3 is built from 13 residues. The CDR3 here is CAIVRGIGNTIYF. CDR3 DNA: TGTGCCATCGTTCGAGGGATCGGAAACACCATATATTTT.

The rearrangement uses TRBV9 and TRBJ2-5, with a possible D match to TRBD1 (5 bases). CDR1 is SGDLS, CDR2 YYNGEE, per germline. Between the trimmed V and J ends, which lost 0 bases and 2 bases, there was a span of 11 bases. CDR3 length: 15 amino acids. The CDR3 protein is CASSVGSRQQETQYF. The CDR3, as DNA: TGTGCCAGCAGCGTAGGCTCCCGACAGCAAGAGACCCAGTACTTC.

There are many counts of this clonotype. V and J are TRBV24-1 and TRBJ2-1; D perhaps matches TRBD1 (5 bases). Germline V gives CDR1 KGHDR, CDR2 SFDVKD. Trimming took 3 bases from V and 5 from J, leaving 7 bases between them. This CDR3 is built from 13 residues. The CDR3 here is CATSDTGDNEQFF. The CDR3 DNA reads TGTGCCACCAGTGATACAGGTGACAATGAGCAGTTCTTC.

J is TRBJ2-5 and V is TRBV7-2; D perhaps matches TRBD1 (5 bases). The germline V gene encodes CDR1 SGHTA and CDR2 FQGNSA. The CDR3 has 15 amino acids. V gave up 6 bases and J gave up 4 bases, with 18 bases separating them. CDR3 region: CASSRTHRKIETQYF. The CDR3 nucleotides read TGTGCCAGCAGTCGAACACACAGGAAAATAGAGACCCAGTACTTC.

This clonotype was counted at least ten times. The chain has TRBV7-2 and TRBJ2-6; no clear D. The CDR3 has 16 residues. Deletions cut 0 bases from V and 2 bases from J, with 8 bases between. In germline, CDR1 is SGHTA, CDR2 FQGNSA. CDR3 sequence: CASSLALGTGANVLTF. CDR3 nucleotides: TGTGCCAGCAGCTTAGCGCTGGGGACTGGGGCCAACGTCCTGACTTTC.

This clonotype has only a few counts. This chain uses TRBV24-1 with TRBJ1-2, with D unresolved. The V end was cut by 4 bases, the J end by 11 bases, with 13 bases between. Germline-derived CDR1 and CDR2 are KGHDR and SFDVKD. The CDR3 contains 12 residues. In DNA, the CDR3 is TGTGCCACCAGTGACGCCTCCGGAAGGTACACCTTC. Amino acids: CATSDASGRYTF.